A selection of T cell receptor beta chains follows, all from one sample in a study of cytomegalovirus exposure and HLA in healthy donors. Clones were sequenced by immunoSEQ multiplex PCR, and TCRdb holds only the in-frame ones, with some missing. The sample includes roughly 120,000 clones, around three quarters of them seen just once. Material for sequencing was PBMCs. The receptors here all came from a man aged 25-45 years in good health and CMV-seropositive. CDR3s include the opening cysteine and the closing phenylalanine or tryptophan. A D gene is named only where the DNA matches it firmly. Not every row has a clone size; where given, it reads once, few, many or a size class.

d_gene: TRBD1; j_gene: TRBJ1-2; v_gene: TRBV27; abundance: -; CDR3aa: CASRTGSDGYTF; CDR3nt: TGTGCCAGCAGGACAGGGTCGGATGGCTACACCTTC
d_gene: -; j_gene: TRBJ1-4; v_gene: TRBV5-1; abundance: -; CDR3aa: CASSWGGSPNEKLFF; CDR3nt: TGCGCCAGCAGCTGGGGGGGCAGCCCTAATGAAAAACTGTTTTTT
d_gene: -; j_gene: TRBJ2-5; v_gene: TRBV7-9; abundance: -; CDR3aa: CASSLYIWETQYF; CDR3nt: TGTGCCAGCAGCTTATACATCTGGGAGACCCAGTACTTC
d_gene: TRBD2; j_gene: TRBJ2-2; v_gene: TRBV4-2; abundance: -; CDR3aa: CASSRGTSGGYTGELFF; CDR3nt: TGTGCCAGCAGCCGAGGGACTAGCGGGGGATACACCGGGGAGCTGTTTTTT
d_gene: -; j_gene: TRBJ2-5; v_gene: TRBV2; abundance: once; CDR3aa: CASNQRALKATQYF; CDR3nt: TGTGCCAGCAACCAGAGGGCCCTAAAGGCGACCCAGTACTTC
d_gene: -; j_gene: TRBJ2-7; v_gene: TRBV21-1; abundance: -; CDR3aa: CASSRPHDRFSYEQYF; CDR3nt: TGTGCCAGCAGTCGTCCCCATGACAGGTTTTCCTACGAGCAGTACTTC
d_gene: TRBD1; j_gene: TRBJ1-4; v_gene: TRBV4-3; abundance: -; CDR3aa: CASSRDRGPATNEKLFF; CDR3nt: TGCGCCAGCAGCCGAGACAGGGGCCCAGCAACTAATGAAAAACTGTTTTTT
d_gene: -; j_gene: TRBJ1-5; v_gene: TRBV10-3; abundance: -; CDR3aa: CASNMENSNQPQHF; CDR3nt: TGTGCCTCGAACATGGAGAATAGCAATCAGCCCCAGCATTTT
d_gene: -; j_gene: TRBJ2-6; v_gene: TRBV6-1; abundance: -; CDR3aa: CANGHGDSGANGLTF; CDR3nt: TGTGCCAACGGACACGGCGACTCTGGGGCCAACGGCCTGACTTTC
d_gene: TRBD1; j_gene: TRBJ2-3; v_gene: TRBV5-4; abundance: -; CDR3aa: CASSLDRGIITDTQYF; CDR3nt: TGTGCCAGCAGCCTGGACAGGGGGATCATTACAGATACGCAGTATTTT
d_gene: -; j_gene: TRBJ1-2; v_gene: TRBV9; abundance: -; CDR3aa: CASSVSTTTYGYTF; CDR3nt: TGTGCCAGCAGCGTCTCGACAACGACCTATGGCTACACCTTC
d_gene: TRBD2; j_gene: TRBJ2-1; v_gene: TRBV28; abundance: once; CDR3aa: CASSKVLLAVSYNEQFF; CDR3nt: TGTGCCAGCAGCAAAGTCTTACTAGCGGTTTCCTACAATGAGCAGTTCTTC
d_gene: TRBD2; j_gene: TRBJ2-7; v_gene: TRBV14; abundance: -; CDR3aa: CASSQASGGVYEQYF; CDR3nt: TGTGCCAGCAGCCAAGCTAGCGGGGGGGTCTACGAGCAGTACTTC
d_gene: -; j_gene: TRBJ1-1; v_gene: TRBV6-6; abundance: few; CDR3aa: CASSYRSGDTEAFF; CDR3nt: TGTGCCAGCAGTTACAGGTCAGGGGACACTGAAGCTTTCTTT
d_gene: -; j_gene: TRBJ2-7; v_gene: TRBV28; abundance: -; CDR3aa: CASKMAGRHPPYEQYF; CDR3nt: TGTGCCAGCAAAATGGCAGGGCGGCACCCCCCCTACGAGCAGTACTTC
d_gene: TRBD1; j_gene: TRBJ1-5; v_gene: TRBV7-2; abundance: -; CDR3aa: CASSLRQGGSNQPQHF; CDR3nt: TGTGCCAGCAGCTTGCGACAGGGAGGAAGCAATCAGCCCCAGCATTTT
d_gene: TRBD2; j_gene: TRBJ2-5; v_gene: TRBV7-2; abundance: -; CDR3aa: CASSFLGGQETQYF; CDR3nt: TGTGCCAGCAGCTTCTTGGGGGGGCAAGAGACCCAGTACTTC
d_gene: -; j_gene: TRBJ2-1; v_gene: TRBV5-6; abundance: -; CDR3aa: CASSPESNEQFF; CDR3nt: TGTGCCAGCAGCCCTGAGTCAAATGAGCAGTTCTTC
d_gene: TRBD2; j_gene: TRBJ2-5; v_gene: TRBV7-7; abundance: -; CDR3aa: CASSLGTSGGSETQYF; CDR3nt: TGTGCTAGCAGCTTGGGGACTAGCGGGGGCTCAGAGACCCAGTACTTC
d_gene: -; j_gene: TRBJ2-1; v_gene: TRBV18; abundance: -; CDR3aa: CASSPSREFEQFF; CDR3nt: TGTGCCAGCTCACCATCACGGGAATTTGAGCAGTTCTTC
d_gene: -; j_gene: TRBJ2-2; v_gene: TRBV5-1; abundance: -; CDR3aa: CASSLVVGVVPGELFF; CDR3nt: TGCGCCAGCAGCTTGGTTGTGGGAGTGGTTCCCGGGGAGCTGTTTTTT
d_gene: -; j_gene: TRBJ1-5; v_gene: TRBV4-3; abundance: -; CDR3aa: CASSQTHVGPSNQPQHF; CDR3nt: TGCGCCAGCAGCCAGACCCATGTGGGGCCTAGCAATCAGCCCCAGCATTTT
d_gene: TRBD2; j_gene: TRBJ2-7; v_gene: TRBV6-5; abundance: -; CDR3aa: CASSYSSGGRAGEQYF; CDR3nt: TGTGCCAGCAGTTACTCGAGCGGCGGGAGGGCGGGGGAGCAGTACTTC
d_gene: -; j_gene: TRBJ2-1; v_gene: TRBV7-3; abundance: once; CDR3aa: CASSSPGESSYNEQFF; CDR3nt: TGTGCCAGCAGCTCGCCCGGAGAGAGCTCCTACAATGAGCAGTTCTTC
d_gene: TRBD2; j_gene: TRBJ2-7; v_gene: TRBV11-2; abundance: -; CDR3aa: CASSPVAGGSYEQYF; CDR3nt: TGTGCCAGCAGCCCTGTAGCGGGGGGAAGCTACGAGCAGTACTTC
d_gene: -; j_gene: TRBJ2-1; v_gene: TRBV9; abundance: -; CDR3aa: CASSVGAALTRQFF; CDR3nt: TGTGCCAGCAGCGTAGGAGCGGCCCTTACAAGGCAGTTCTTC
d_gene: -; j_gene: TRBJ1-2; v_gene: TRBV6-5; abundance: -; CDR3aa: CASRPPFPRENGYTF; CDR3nt: TGTGCCAGCAGACCCCCTTTTCCCCGGGAGAATGGCTACACCTTC
d_gene: TRBD1; j_gene: TRBJ1-1; v_gene: TRBV29-1; abundance: -; CDR3aa: CSVDDRANTEAFF; CDR3nt: TGCAGCGTTGATGACAGGGCGAACACTGAAGCTTTCTTT
d_gene: TRBD1; j_gene: TRBJ1-3; v_gene: TRBV11-3; abundance: -; CDR3aa: CASSLGTGLGNTIYF; CDR3nt: TGTGCCAGCAGCTTGGGGACAGGGCTTGGAAACACCATATATTTT
d_gene: -; j_gene: TRBJ2-7; v_gene: TRBV27; abundance: -; CDR3aa: CASSLSAGFIHEQYF; CDR3nt: TGTGCCAGCAGTTTATCGGCAGGGTTTATCCACGAGCAGTACTTC
d_gene: -; j_gene: TRBJ1-1; v_gene: TRBV6-5; abundance: -; CDR3aa: CASTVNRALNTEAFF; CDR3nt: TGTGCCAGCACGGTAAACAGGGCCTTGAACACTGAAGCTTTCTTT
d_gene: -; j_gene: TRBJ1-2; v_gene: TRBV28; abundance: -; CDR3aa: CASSLFLAGPYGYTF; CDR3nt: TGTGCCAGCAGTTTGTTCCTGGCAGGGCCTTATGGCTACACCTTC
d_gene: -; j_gene: TRBJ2-6; v_gene: TRBV15; abundance: -; CDR3aa: CATSRDGGNSGANVLTF; CDR3nt: TGTGCCACCAGCAGAGATGGCGGAAACTCTGGGGCCAACGTCCTGACTTTC
d_gene: -; j_gene: TRBJ1-3; v_gene: TRBV6-6; abundance: -; CDR3aa: CASSPDGSGNTIYF; CDR3nt: TGTGCCAGCAGCCCAGACGGGTCTGGAAACACCATATATTTT
d_gene: TRBD2; j_gene: TRBJ2-7; v_gene: TRBV29-1; abundance: -; CDR3aa: CSVEDSGGSSYEQYF; CDR3nt: TGCAGCGTTGAAGATTCGGGGGGAAGCAGCTACGAGCAGTACTTC
d_gene: TRBD1; j_gene: TRBJ1-6; v_gene: TRBV28; abundance: -; CDR3aa: CASSFGTGLSPLHF; CDR3nt: TGTGCCAGCAGTTTCGGGACAGGGCTTTCACCCCTCCACTTT
d_gene: -; j_gene: TRBJ2-7; v_gene: TRBV9; abundance: -; CDR3aa: CASSPVVGDYEQYF; CDR3nt: TGTGCCAGCAGCCCCGTTGTGGGAGACTACGAGCAGTACTTC
d_gene: TRBD1; j_gene: TRBJ2-2; v_gene: TRBV5-4; abundance: few; CDR3aa: CASSTVSRGKNTGELFF; CDR3nt: TGTGCCAGCAGCACAGTAAGCAGGGGGAAGAACACCGGGGAGCTGTTTTTT
d_gene: -; j_gene: TRBJ1-2; v_gene: TRBV7-2; abundance: -; CDR3aa: CASSLDSYGYTF; CDR3nt: TGTGCCAGCAGCTTAGACAGCTATGGCTACACCTTC
d_gene: TRBD2; j_gene: TRBJ2-7; v_gene: TRBV6-5; abundance: -; CDR3aa: CASSLVAGGPHEQYF; CDR3nt: TGTGCCAGCAGTCTTGTAGCGGGAGGGCCACACGAGCAGTACTTC
d_gene: TRBD1; j_gene: TRBJ2-3; v_gene: TRBV6-6; abundance: -; CDR3aa: CASSPLTGADTQYF; CDR3nt: TGTGCCAGCAGCCCTCTGACAGGGGCAGATACGCAGTATTTT